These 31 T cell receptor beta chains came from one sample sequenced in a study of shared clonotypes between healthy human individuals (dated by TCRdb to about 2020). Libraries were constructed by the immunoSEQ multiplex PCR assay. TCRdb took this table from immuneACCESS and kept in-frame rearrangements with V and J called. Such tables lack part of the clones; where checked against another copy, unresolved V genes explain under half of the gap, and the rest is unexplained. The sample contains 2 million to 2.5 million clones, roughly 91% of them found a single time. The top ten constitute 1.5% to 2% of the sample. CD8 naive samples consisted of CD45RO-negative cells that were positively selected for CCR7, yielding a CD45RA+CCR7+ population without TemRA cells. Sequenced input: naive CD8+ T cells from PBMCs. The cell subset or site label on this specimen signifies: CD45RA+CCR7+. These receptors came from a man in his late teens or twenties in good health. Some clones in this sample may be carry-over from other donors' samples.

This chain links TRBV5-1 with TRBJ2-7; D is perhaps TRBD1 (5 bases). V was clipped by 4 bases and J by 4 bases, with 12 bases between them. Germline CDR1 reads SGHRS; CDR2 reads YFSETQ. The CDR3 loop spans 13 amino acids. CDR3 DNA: TGCGCCAGCAGCCCCGACGACAGATACGAGCAGTACTTC. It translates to CASSPDDRYEQYF.

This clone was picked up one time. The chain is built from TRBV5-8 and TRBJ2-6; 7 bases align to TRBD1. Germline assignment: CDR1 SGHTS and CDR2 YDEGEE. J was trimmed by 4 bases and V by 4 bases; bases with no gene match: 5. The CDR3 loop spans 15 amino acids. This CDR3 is CASSTDRAGANVLTF. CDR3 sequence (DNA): TGTGCCAGCAGCACAGACAGGGCCGGGGCCAACGTCCTGACTTTC.

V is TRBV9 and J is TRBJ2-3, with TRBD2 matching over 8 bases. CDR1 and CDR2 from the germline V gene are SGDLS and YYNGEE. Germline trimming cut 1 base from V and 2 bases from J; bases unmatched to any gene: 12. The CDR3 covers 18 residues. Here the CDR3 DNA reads TGTGCCAGCAGCGTATCTCGGGCCCGGGAGGGCCCCACAGATACGCAGTATTTT. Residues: CASSVSRAREGPTDTQYF.

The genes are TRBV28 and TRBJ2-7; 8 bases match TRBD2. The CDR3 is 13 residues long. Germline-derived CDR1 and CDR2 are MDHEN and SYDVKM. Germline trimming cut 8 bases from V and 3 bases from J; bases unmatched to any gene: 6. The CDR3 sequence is CASGNSGNYEQYF. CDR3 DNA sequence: TGTGCCAGCGGAAATAGCGGGAACTACGAGCAGTACTTC. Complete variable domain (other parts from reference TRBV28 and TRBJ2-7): DVKVTQSSRYLVKRTGEKVFLECVQDMDHENMFWYRQDPGLGLRLIYFSYDVKMKEKGDIPEGYSVSREKKERFSLILESASTNQTSMYLCASGNSGNYEQYFGPGTRLTVT.

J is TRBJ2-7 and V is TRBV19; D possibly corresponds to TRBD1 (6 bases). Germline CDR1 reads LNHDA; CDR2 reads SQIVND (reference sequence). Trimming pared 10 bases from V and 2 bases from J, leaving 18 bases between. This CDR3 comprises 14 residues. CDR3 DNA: TGTGCCACCACCGACAGGTATAGACCCTACGAGCAGTACTTC. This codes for CATTDRYRPYEQYF.

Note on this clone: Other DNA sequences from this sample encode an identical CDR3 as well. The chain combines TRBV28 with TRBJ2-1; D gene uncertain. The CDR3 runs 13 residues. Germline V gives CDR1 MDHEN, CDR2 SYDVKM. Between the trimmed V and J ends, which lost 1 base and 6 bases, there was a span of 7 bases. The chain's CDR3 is CASSLSGSNEQFF. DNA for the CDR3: TGTGCCAGCAGTTTATCGGGCAGCAATGAGCAGTTCTTC.

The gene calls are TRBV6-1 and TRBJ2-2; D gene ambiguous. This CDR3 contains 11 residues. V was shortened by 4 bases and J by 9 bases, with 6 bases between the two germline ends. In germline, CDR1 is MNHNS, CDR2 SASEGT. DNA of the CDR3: TGTGCCAGCAGTGCCAGTTGGGAGCTGTTTTTT. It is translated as CASSASWELFF.

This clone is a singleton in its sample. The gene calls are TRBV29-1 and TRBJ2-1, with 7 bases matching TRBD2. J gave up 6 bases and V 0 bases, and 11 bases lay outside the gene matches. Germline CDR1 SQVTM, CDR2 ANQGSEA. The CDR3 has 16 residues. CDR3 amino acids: CSVEDLHPGRANEQFF. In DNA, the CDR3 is TGCAGCGTTGAAGATCTTCATCCGGGGAGGGCCAATGAGCAGTTCTTC.

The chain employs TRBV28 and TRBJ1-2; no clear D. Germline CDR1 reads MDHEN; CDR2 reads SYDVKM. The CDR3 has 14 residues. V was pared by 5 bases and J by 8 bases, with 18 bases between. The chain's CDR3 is CASSPRTLVGGYTF. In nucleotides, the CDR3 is TGTGCCAGCAGTCCAAGGACCCTCGTCGGGGGCTACACCTTC.

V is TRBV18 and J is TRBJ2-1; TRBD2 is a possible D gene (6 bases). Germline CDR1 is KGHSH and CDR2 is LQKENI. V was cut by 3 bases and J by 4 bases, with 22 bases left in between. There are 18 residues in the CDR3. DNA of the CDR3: TGTGCCAGCTCACCCCAACCAGAGGGCCGGACTACTTACAATGAGCAGTTCTTC. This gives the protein CASSPQPEGRTTYNEQFF. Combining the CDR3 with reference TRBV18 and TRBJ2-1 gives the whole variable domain NAGVMQNPRHLVRRRGQEARLRCSPMKGHSHVYWYRQLPEEGLKFMVYLQKENIIDESGMPKERFSAEFPKEGPSILRIQQVVRGDSAAYFCASSPQPEGRTTYNEQFFGPGTRLTVL.

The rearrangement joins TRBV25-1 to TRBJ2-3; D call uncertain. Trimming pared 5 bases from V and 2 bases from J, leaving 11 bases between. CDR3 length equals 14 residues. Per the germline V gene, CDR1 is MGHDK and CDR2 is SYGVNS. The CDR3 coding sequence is TGTGCCAGCAGTAAGATCCGAGCCACAGATACGCAGTATTTT. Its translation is CASSKIRATDTQYF.

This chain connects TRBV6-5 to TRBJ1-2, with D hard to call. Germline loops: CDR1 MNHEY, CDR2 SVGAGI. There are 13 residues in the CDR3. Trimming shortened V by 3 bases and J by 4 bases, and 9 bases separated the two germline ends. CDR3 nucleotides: TGTGCCAGCAGTTATGCCCGGGTCTATGGCTACACCTTC. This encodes CASSYARVYGYTF.

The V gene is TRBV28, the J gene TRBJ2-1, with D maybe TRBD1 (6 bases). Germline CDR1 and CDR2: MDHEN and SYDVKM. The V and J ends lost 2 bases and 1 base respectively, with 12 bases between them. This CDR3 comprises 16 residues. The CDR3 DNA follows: TGTGCCAGCAGTTTAAACGAACAGGGATCCTACAATGAGCAGTTCTTC. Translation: CASSLNEQGSYNEQFF.

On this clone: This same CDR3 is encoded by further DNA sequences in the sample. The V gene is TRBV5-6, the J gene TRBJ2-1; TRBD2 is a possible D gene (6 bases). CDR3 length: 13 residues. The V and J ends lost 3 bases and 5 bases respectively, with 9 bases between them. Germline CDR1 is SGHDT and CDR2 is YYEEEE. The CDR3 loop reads CASSSGTHNEQFF. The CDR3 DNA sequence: TGTGCCAGCAGCTCAGGGACTCACAATGAGCAGTTCTTC.

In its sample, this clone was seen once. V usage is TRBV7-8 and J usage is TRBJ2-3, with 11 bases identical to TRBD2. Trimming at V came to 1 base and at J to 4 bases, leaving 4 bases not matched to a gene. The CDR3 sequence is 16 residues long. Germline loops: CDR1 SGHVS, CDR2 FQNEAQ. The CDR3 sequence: CASSLGLAGGSDTQYF. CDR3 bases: TGTGCCAGCAGCTTAGGGCTAGCGGGAGGCTCAGATACGCAGTATTTT.

The CDR3 bases are TGTGCCAGCAGGCAAGGGGGGCGCGGGATCTACGAGCAGTACTTC. Translation: CASRQGGRGIYEQYF. The rearrangement links TRBV11-1 to TRBJ2-7, with D perhaps matching TRBD1 or TRBD2 (6 bases each). The CDR3 totals 15 residues. The germline V gene has CDR1 SGHAT and CDR2 FQDESV (reference sequence). V lost 6 bases and J 3 bases, leaving 18 bases between the germline ends.

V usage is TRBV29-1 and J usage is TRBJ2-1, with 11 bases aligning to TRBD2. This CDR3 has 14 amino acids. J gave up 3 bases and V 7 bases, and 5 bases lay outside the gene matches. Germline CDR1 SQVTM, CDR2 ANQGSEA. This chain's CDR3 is CSAGGLADYNEQFF. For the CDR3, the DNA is TGCAGCGCTGGGGGACTAGCGGACTACAATGAGCAGTTCTTC.

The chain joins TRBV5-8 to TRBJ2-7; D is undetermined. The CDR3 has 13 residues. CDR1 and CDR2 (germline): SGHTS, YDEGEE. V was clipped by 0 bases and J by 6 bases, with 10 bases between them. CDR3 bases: TGTGCCAGCAGCTTGGGCCAGGTCCTCGAGCAGTACTTC. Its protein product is CASSLGQVLEQYF.

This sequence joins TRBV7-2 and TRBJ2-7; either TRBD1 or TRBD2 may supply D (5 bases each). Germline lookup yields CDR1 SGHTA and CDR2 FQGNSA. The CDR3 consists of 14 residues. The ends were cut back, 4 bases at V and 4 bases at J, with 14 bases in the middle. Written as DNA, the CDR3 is TGTGCCAGCAGCTCTCTGGGACCGTATTACGAGCAGTACTTC. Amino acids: CASSSLGPYYEQYF. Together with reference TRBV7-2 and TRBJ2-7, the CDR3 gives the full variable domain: GAGVSQSPSNKVTEKGKDVELRCDPISGHTALYWYRQSLGQGLEFLIYFQGNSAPDKSGLPSDRFSAERTGGSVSTLTIQRTQQEDSAVYLCASSSLGPYYEQYFGPGTRLTVT.

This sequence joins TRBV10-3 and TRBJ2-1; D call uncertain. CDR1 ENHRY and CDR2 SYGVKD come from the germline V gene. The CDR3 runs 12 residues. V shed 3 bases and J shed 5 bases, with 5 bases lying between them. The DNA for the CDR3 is TGTGCCATCAGTGACATCAACAATGAGCAGTTCTTC. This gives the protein CAISDINNEQFF.

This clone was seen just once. The CDR3: CASSFGPYEQYF. DNA for the CDR3: TGTGCCAGCAGCTTTGGCCCCTACGAGCAGTACTTC. V gene TRBV7-9 combines with J gene TRBJ2-5; D gene ambiguous. The tail of the sequence fits TRBJ2-7 better, so the J call may be wrong. The CDR3 sequence is 12 residues long. Germline V lookup: CDR1 SEHNR, CDR2 FQNEAQ (reference sequence).

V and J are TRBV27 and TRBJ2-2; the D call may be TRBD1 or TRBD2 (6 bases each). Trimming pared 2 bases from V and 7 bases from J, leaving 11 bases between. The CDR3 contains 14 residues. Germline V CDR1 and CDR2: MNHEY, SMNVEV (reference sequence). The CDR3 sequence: CASSLTGTVGELFF. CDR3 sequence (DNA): TGTGCCAGCAGTTTAACAGGGACTGTCGGGGAGCTGTTTTTT.

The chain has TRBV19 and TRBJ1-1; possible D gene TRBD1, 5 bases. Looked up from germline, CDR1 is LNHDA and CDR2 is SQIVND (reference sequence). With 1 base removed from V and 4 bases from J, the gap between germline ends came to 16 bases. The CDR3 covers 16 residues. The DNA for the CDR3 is TGTGCCAGTAGTATAGGAAAGGGGAAAGGCAGCACTGAAGCTTTCTTT. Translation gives CASSIGKGKGSTEAFF.

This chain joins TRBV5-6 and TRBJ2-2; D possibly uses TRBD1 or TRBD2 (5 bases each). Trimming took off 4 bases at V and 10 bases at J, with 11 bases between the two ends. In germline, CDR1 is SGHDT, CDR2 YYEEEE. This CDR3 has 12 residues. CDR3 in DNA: TGTGCCAGCAGCGGGGACCGGCTGGAGCTGTTTTTT. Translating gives CASSGDRLELFF.

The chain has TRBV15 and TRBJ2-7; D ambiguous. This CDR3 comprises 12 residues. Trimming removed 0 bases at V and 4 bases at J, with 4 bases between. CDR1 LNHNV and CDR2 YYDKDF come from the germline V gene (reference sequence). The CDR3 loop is CATSREPYEQYF. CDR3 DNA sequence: TGTGCCACCAGCAGAGAACCTTACGAGCAGTACTTC.

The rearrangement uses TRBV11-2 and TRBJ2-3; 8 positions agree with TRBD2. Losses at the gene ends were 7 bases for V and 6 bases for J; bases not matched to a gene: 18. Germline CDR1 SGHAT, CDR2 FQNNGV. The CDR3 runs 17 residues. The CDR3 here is CASTPLRTAGEADTQYF. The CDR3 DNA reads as TGTGCCAGCACCCCCTTGAGGACAGCGGGAGAGGCCGATACGCAGTATTTT.

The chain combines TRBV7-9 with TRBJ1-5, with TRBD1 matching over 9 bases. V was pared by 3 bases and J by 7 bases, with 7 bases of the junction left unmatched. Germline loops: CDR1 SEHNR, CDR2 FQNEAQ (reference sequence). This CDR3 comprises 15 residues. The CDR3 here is CASSLVQGAGQPQHF. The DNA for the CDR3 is TGTGCCAGCAGCTTGGTACAGGGGGCAGGCCAGCCCCAGCATTTT.

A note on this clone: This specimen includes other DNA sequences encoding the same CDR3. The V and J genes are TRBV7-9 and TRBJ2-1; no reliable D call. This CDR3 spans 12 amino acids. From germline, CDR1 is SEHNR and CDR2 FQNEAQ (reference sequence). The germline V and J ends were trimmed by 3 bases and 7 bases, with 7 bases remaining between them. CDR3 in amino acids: CASSFSGNEQFF. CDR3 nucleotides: TGTGCCAGCAGCTTCTCAGGAAATGAGCAGTTCTTC.

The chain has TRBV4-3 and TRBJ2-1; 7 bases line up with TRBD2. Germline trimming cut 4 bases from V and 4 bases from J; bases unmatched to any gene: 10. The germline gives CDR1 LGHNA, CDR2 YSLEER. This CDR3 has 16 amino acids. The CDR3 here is CASSPSVSGVYNEQFF. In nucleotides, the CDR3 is TGCGCCAGCAGCCCCTCGGTCAGCGGGGTTTACAATGAGCAGTTCTTC.

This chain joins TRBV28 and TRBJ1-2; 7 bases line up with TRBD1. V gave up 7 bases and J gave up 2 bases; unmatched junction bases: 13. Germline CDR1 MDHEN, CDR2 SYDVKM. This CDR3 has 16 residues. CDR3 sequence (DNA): TGTGCCAGCACCCTCGCAGGGGGACACATAAACTATGGCTACACCTTC. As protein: CASTLAGGHINYGYTF.

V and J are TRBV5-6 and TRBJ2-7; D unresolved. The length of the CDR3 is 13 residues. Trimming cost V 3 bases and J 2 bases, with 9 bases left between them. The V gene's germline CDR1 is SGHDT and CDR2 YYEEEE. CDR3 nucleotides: TGTGCCAGCAGCTCCCAGGCCGCCTACGAGCAGTACTTC. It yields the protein CASSSQAAYEQYF.